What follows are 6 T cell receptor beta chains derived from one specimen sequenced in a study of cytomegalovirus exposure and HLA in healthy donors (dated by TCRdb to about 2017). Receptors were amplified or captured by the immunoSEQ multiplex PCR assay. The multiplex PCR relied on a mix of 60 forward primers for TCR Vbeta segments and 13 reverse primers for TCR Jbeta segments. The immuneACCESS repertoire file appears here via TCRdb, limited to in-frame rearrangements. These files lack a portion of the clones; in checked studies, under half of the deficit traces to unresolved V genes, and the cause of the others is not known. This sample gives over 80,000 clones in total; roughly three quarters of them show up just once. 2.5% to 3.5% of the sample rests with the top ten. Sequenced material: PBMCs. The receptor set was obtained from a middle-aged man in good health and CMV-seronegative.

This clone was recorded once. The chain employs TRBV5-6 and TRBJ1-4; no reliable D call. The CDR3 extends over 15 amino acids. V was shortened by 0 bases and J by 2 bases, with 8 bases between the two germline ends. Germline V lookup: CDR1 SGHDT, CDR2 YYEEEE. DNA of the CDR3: TGTGCCAGCAGCTTGGGCGGAGTGACTAATGAAAAACTGTTTTTT. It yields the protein CASSLGGVTNEKLFF.

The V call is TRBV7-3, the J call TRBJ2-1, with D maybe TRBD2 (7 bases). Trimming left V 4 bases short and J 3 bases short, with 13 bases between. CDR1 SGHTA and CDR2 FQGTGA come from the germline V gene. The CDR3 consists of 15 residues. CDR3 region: CASSYGGGRYNEQFF. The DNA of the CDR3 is TGTGCCAGCAGCTATGGGGGGGGCCGCTACAATGAGCAGTTCTTC.

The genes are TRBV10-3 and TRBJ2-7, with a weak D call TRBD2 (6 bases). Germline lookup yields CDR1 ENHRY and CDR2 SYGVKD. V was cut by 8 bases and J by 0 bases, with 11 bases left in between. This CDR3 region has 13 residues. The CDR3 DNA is TGTGCCATCTATGACGGGGGCTCCTACGAGCAGTACTTC. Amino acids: CAIYDGGSYEQYF.

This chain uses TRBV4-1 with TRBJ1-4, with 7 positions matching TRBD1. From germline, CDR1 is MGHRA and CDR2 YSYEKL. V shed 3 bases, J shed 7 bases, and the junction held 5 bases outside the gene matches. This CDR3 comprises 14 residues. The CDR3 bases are TGCGCCAGCAGCCACCGACAGGGTGGTGAAAAACTGTTTTTT. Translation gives CASSHRQGGEKLFF.

The CDR3 region has the DNA TGTGTCAGAAGCAGAGACAGGGTCACTGAAGCTTTCTTT. It codes for CVRSRDRVTEAFF. The chain links TRBV7-5 to TRBJ1-1; whether TRBD1, the table's D call, matches the DNA was not checked. TRBV7-5 is a recognized pseudogene. The length of the CDR3 is 13 residues.

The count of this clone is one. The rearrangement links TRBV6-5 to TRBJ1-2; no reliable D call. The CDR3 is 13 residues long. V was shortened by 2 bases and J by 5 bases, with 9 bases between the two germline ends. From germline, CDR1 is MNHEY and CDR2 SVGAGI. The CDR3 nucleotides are TGTGCCAGCAGTTACACCGACTCTTATGGCTACACCTTC. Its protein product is CASSYTDSYGYTF.